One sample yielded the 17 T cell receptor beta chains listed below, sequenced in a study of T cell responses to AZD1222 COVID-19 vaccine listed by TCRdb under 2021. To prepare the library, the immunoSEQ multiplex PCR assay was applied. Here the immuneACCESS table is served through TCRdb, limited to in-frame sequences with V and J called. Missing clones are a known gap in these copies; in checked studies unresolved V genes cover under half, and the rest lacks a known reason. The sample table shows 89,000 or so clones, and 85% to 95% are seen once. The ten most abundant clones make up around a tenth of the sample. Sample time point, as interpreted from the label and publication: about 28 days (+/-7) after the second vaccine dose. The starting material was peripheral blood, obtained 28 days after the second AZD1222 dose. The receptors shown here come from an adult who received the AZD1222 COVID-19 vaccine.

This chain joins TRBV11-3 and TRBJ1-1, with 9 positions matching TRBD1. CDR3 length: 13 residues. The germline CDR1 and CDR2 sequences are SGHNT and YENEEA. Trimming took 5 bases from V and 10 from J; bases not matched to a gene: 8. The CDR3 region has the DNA TGTGCCAGCAGCCTTGGACAGGGGCGTCCAGCTTTCTTT. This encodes CASSLGQGRPAFF.

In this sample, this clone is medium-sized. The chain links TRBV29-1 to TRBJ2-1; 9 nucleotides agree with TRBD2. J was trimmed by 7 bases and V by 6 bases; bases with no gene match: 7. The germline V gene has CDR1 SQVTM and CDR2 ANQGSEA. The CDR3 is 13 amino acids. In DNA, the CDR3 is TGCAGCGTGGTACTAGCGGGCATAAATGAGCAGTTCTTC. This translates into CSVVLAGINEQFF.

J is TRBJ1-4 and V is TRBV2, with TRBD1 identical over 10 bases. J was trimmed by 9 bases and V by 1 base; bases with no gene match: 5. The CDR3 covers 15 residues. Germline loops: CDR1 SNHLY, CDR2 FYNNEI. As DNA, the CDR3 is TGTGCCAGCAGTGAAGAGGGACAGGGGTCCAAAAAACTGTTTTTT. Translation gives CASSEEGQGSKKLFF.

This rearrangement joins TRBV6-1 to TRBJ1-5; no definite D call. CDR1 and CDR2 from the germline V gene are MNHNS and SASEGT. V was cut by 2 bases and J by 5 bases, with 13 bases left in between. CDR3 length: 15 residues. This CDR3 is CASSELAVGYQPQHF. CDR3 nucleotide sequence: TGTGCCAGCAGTGAACTCGCCGTAGGGTATCAGCCCCAGCATTTT.

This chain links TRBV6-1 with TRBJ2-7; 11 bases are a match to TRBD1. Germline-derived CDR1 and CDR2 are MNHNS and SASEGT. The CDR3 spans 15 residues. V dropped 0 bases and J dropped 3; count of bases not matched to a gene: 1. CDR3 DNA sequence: TGTGCCAGCAGTGAAGCCGGGACAGGGGGCTACGAGCAGTACTTC. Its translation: CASSEAGTGGYEQYF.

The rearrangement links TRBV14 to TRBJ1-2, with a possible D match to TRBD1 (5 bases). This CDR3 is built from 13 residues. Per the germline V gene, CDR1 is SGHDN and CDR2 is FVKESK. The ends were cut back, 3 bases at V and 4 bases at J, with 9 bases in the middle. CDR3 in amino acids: CASSQNQGYGYTF. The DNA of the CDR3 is TGTGCCAGCAGCCAGAACCAGGGCTATGGCTACACCTTC.

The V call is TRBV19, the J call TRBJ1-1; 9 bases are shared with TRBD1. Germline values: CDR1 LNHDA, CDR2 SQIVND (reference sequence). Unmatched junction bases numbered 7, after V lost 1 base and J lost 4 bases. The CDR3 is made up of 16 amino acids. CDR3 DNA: TGTGCCAGTAGTATAGGCGGGACAGGGCGGGGCACTGAAGCTTTCTTT. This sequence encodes CASSIGGTGRGTEAFF.

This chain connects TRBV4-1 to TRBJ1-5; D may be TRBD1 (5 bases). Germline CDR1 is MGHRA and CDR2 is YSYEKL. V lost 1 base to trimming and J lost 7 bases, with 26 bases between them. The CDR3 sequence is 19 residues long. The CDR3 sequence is CASSQVVRGGQGERQPQHF. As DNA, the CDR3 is TGCGCCAGCAGCCAAGTCGTCCGCGGAGGGCAGGGAGAAAGGCAGCCCCAGCATTTT.

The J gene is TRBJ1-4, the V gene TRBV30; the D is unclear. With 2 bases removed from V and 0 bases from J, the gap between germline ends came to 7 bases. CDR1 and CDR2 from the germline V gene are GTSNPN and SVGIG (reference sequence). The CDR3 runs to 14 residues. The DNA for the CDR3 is TGTGCCTGGAGTCAGACTGCAACTAATGAAAAACTGTTTTTT. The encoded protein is CAWSQTATNEKLFF.

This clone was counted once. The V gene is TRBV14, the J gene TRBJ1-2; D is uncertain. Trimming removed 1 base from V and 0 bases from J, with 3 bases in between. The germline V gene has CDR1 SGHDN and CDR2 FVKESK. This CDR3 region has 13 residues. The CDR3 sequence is CASSQVANYGYTF. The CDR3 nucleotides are TGTGCCAGCAGCCAAGTAGCTAACTATGGCTACACCTTC.

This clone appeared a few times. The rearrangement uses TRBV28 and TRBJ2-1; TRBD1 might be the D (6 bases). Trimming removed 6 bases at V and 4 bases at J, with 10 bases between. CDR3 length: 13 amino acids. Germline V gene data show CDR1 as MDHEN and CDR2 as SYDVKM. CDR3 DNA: TGTGCCAGCAGCTCAGGGGCATACAATGAGCAGTTCTTC. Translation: CASSSGAYNEQFF.

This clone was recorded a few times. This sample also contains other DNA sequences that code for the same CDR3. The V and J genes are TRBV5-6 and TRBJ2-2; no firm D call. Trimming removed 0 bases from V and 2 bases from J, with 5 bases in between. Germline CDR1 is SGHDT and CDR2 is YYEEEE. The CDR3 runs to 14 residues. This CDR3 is CASSLAANTGELFF. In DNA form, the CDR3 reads TGTGCCAGCAGCTTGGCCGCAAACACCGGGGAGCTGTTTTTT. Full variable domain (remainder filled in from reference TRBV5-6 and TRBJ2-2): DAGVTQSPTHLIKTRGQQVTLRCSPKSGHDTVSWYQQALGQGPQFIFQYYEEEERQRGNFPDRFSGHQFPNYSSELNVNALLLGDSALYLCASSLAANTGELFFGEGSRLTVL.

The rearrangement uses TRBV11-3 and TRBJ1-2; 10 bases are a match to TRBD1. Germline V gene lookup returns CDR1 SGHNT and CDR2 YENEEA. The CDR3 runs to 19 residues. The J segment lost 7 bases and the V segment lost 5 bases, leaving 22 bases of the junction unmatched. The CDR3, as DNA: TGTGCCAGCAGCCAGCGGACAGGGGGGGGTTTGGAGGCCCCCGCTGGCTACACCTTC. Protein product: CASSQRTGGGLEAPAGYTF. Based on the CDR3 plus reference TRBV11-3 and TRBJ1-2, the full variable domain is EAGVVQSPRYKIIEKKQPVAFWCNPISGHNTLYWYLQNLGQGPELLIRYENEEAVDDSQLPKDRFSAERLKGVDSTLKIQPAELGDSAVYLCASSQRTGGGLEAPAGYTFGSGTRLTVV.

The CDR3 nucleotides read TGTGCCAGCAGCTGGGTAGACAGGGGCACGTTCTTC. It specifies CASSWVDRGTFF. V is TRBV5-6 and J is TRBJ2-1; 8 nucleotides agree with TRBD1. The V segment lost 3 bases and the J segment 15 bases; nucleotides outside the gene matches: 8. Germline V gene sequence: CDR1 SGHDT, CDR2 YYEEEE. The CDR3 length is 12 residues.

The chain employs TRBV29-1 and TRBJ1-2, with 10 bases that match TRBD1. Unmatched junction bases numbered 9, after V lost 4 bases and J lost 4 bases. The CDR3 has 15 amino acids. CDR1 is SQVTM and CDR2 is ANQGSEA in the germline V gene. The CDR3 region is CSVAETGGGRYGYTF. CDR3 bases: TGCAGCGTTGCGGAGACAGGGGGCGGCCGCTATGGCTACACCTTC.

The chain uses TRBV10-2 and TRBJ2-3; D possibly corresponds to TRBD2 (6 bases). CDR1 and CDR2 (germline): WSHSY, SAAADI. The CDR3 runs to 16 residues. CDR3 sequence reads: CASGGGATSSTDTQYF. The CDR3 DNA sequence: TGCGCAAGCGGAGGCGGGGCGACCTCTAGCACAGATACGCAGTATTTT.

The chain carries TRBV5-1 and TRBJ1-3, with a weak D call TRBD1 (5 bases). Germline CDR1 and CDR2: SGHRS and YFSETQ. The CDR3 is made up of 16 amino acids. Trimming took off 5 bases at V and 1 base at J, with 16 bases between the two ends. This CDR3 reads CASSPSSGGSGNTIYF. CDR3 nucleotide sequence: TGCGCCAGCAGTCCATCATCGGGGGGTTCTGGAAACACCATATATTTT.